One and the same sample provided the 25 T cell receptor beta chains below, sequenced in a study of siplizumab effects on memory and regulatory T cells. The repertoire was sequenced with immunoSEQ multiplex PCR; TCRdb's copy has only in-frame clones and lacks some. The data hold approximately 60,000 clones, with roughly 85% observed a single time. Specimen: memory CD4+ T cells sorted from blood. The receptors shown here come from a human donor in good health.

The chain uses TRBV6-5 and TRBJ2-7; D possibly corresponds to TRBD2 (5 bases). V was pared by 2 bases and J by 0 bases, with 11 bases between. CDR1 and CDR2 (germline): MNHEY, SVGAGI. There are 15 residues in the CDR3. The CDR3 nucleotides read TGTGCCAGCAGTTACGGGCCTCGGGGCTCCTACGAGCAGTACTTC. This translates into CASSYGPRGSYEQYF.

This chain's CDR3 is CASSLGTGSYEQYF. The DNA of the CDR3 is TGTGCCAGCAGCTTGGGGACGGGTTCCTACGAGCAGTACTTC. This chain uses TRBV7-6 with TRBJ2-7; D is possibly TRBD1 or TRBD2 (5 bases each). The V gene's germline CDR1 is SGHVS and CDR2 FNYEAQ. The CDR3 has 14 amino acids. The V end was cut by 3 bases, the J end by 1 base, with 10 bases between.

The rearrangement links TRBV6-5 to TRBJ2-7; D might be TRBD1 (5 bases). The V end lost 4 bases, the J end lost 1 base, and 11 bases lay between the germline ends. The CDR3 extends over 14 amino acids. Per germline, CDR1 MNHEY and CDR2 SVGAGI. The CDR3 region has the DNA TGTGCCAGCAGTTGGTCGGACACGTCCTACGAGCAGTACTTC. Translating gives CASSWSDTSYEQYF.

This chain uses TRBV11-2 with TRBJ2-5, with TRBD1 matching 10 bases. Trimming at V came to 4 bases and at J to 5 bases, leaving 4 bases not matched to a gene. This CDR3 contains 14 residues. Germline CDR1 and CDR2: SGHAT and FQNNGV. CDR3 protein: CASSWGGQGETQYF. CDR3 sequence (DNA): TGTGCCAGCAGCTGGGGGGGACAGGGGGAGACCCAGTACTTC.

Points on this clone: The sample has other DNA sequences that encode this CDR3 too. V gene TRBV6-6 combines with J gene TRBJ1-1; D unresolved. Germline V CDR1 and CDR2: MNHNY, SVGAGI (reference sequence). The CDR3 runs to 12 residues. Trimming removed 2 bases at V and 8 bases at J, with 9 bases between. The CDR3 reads CASSYADPEAFF. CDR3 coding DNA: TGTGCCAGCAGTTACGCGGACCCAGAAGCTTTCTTT.

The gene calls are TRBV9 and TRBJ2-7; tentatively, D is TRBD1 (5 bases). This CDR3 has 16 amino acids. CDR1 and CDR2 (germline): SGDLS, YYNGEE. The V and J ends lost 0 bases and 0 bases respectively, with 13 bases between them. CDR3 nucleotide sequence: TGTGCCAGCAGCGTAGGGCCGACAGTAAGCTCCTACGAGCAGTACTTC. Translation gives CASSVGPTVSSYEQYF.

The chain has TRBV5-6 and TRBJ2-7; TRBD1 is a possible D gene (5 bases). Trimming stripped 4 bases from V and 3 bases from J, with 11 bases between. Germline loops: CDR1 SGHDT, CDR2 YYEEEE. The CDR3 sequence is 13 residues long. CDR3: CASSRLDSYEQYF. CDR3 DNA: TGTGCCAGCAGCCGACTTGACAGCTACGAGCAGTACTTC.

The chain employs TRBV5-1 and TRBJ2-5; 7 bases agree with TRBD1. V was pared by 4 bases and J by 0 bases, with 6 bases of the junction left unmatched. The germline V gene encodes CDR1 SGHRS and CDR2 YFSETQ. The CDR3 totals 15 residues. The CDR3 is CASSPRTGDQETQYF. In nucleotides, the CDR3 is TGCGCCAGCAGCCCAAGAACAGGGGACCAAGAGACCCAGTACTTC.

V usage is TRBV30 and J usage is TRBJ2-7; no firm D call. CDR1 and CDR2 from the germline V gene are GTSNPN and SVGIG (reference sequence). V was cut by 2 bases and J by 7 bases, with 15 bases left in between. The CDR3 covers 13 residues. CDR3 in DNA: TGTGCCTGGAGTAACCTAGGGAAAGGGGAGCAGTACTTC. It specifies CAWSNLGKGEQYF.

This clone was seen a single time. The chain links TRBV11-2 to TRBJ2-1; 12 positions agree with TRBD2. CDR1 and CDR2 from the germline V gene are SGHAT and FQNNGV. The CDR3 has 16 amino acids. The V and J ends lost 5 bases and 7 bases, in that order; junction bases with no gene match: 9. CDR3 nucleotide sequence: TGTGCCAGCAGCGTCAGACTAGCGGGGGCCGGGAATGAGCAGTTCTTC. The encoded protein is CASSVRLAGAGNEQFF.

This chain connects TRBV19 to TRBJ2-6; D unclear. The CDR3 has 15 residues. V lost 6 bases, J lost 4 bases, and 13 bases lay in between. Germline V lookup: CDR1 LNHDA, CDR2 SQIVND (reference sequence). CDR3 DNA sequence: TGTGCCAGTAGACCCCCTATTATGGGGGCCAACGTCCTGACTTTC. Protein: CASRPPIMGANVLTF.

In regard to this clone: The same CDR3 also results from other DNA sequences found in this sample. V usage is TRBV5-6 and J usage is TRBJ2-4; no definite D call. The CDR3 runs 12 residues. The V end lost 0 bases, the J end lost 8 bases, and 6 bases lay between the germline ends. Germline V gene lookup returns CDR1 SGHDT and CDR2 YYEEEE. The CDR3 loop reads CASSLGGDIQYF. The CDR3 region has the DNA TGTGCCAGCAGCTTGGGGGGTGACATTCAGTACTTC.

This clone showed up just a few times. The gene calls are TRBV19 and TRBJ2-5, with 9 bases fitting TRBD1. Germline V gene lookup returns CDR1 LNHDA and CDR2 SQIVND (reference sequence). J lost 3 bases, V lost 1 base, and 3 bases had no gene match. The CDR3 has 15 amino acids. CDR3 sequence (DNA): TGTGCCAGTAGTATAGGGGACAGGGTGAAAGAGACCCAGTACTTC. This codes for CASSIGDRVKETQYF. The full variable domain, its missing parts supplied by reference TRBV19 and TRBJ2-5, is DGGITQSPKYLFRKEGQNVTLSCEQNLNHDAMYWYRQDPGQGLRLIYYSQIVNDFQKGDIAEGYSVSREKKESFPLTVTSAQKNPTAFYLCASSIGDRVKETQYFGPGTRLLVL.

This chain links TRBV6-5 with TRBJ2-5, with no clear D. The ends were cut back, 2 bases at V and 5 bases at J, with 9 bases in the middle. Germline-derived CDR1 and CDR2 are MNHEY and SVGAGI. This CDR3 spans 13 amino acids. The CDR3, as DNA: TGTGCCAGCAGTTACCTGGTTTTGGAGACCCAGTACTTC. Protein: CASSYLVLETQYF.

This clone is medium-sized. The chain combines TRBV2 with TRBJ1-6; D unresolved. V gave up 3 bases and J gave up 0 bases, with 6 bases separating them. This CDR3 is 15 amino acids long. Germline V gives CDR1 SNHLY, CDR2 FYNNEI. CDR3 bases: TGTGCCAGCAGTGATGGGCTCTCCTATAATTCACCCCTCCACTTT. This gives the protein CASSDGLSYNSPLHF.

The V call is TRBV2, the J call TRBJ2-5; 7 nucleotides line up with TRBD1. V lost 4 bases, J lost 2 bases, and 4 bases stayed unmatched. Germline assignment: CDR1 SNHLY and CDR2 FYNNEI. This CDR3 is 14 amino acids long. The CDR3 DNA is TGTGCCAGCAGTGGAGGGGGCTCACAAGAGACCCAGTACTTC. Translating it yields CASSGGGSQETQYF. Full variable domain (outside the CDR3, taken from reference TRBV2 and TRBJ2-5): EPEVTQTPSHQVTQMGQEVILRCVPISNHLYFYWYRQILGQKVEFLVSFYNNEISEKSEIFDDQFSVERPDGSNFTLKIRSTKLEDSAMYFCASSGGGSQETQYFGPGTRLLVL.

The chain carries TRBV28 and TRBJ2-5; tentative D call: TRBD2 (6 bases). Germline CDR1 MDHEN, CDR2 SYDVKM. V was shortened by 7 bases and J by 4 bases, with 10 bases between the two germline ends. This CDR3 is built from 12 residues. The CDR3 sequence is CASTGVAETQYF. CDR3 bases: TGTGCCAGCACGGGGGTAGCAGAGACCCAGTACTTC.

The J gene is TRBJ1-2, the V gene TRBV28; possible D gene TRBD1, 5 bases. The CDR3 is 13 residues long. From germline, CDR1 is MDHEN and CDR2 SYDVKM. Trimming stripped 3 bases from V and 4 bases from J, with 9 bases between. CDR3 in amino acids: CASSLGGGYGYTF. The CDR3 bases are TGTGCCAGCAGTTTGGGGGGAGGCTATGGCTACACCTTC.

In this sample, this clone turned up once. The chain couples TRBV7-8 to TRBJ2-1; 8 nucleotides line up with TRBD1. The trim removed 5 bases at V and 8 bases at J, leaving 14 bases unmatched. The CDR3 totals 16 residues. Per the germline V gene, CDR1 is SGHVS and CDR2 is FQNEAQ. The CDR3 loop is CASSAGPGQASDEQFF. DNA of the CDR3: TGTGCCAGCAGCGCCGGGCCGGGACAGGCTAGCGATGAGCAGTTCTTC. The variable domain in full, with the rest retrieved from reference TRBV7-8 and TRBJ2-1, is GAGVSQSPRYKVAKRGQDVALRCDPISGHVSLFWYQQALGQGPEFLTYFQNEAQLDKSGLPSDRFFAERPEGSVSTLKIQRTQQEDSAVYLCASSAGPGQASDEQFFGPGTRLTVL.

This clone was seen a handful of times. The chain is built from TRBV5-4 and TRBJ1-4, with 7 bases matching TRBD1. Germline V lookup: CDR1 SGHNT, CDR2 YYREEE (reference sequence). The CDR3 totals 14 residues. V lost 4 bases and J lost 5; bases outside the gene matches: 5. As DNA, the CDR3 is TGTGCCAGCAGCCCGGGACAGATGAATGAAAAACTGTTTTTT. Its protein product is CASSPGQMNEKLFF.

In DNA form, the CDR3 reads TGTGCCAGCTCGCGTACAGGGACTAGCACAGATACGCAGTATTTT. Its protein is CASSRTGTSTDTQYF. The gene calls are TRBV18 and TRBJ2-3; D may match TRBD1 or TRBD2 (6 bases each). This CDR3 has 15 residues. Germline values: CDR1 KGHSH, CDR2 LQKENI. Between the trimmed V and J ends, which lost 6 bases and 0 bases, there was a span of 13 bases.

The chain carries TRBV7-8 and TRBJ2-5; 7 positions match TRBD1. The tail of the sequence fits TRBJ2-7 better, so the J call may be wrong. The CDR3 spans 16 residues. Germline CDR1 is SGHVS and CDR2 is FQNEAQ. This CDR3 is CASSLAEGAGVHEQYF. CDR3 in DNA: TGTGCCAGCAGCTTAGCCGAGGGGGCGGGTGTCCACGAGCAGTACTTC.

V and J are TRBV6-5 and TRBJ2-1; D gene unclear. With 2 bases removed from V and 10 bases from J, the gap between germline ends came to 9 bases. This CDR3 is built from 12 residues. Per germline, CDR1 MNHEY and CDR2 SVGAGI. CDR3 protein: CASSYRVGEQFF. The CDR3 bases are TGTGCCAGCAGTTACAGGGTCGGAGAGCAGTTCTTC.

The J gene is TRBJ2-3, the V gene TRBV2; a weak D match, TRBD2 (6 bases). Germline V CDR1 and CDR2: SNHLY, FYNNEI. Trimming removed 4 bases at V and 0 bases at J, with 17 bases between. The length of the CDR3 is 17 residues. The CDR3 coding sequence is TGTGCCAGCAGTGCAGTAGCTTCGGGGACTAGCACAGATACGCAGTATTTT. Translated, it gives CASSAVASGTSTDTQYF.

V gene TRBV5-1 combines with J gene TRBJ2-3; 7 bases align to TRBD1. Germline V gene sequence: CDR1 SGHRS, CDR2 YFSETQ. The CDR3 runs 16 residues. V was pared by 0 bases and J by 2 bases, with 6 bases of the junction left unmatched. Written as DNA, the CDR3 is TGCGCCAGCAGCTTGGGGACAGGATTTTCCACAGATACGCAGTATTTT. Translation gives CASSLGTGFSTDTQYF.